This T cell receptor (beta chain) appears in the sequencing data of a study of metastatic and nonmetastatic thyroid tumors. At the level of the study: Repertoire data that came from the blood and tumor or nodule tissue of malignant and benign thyroid patients were compared. General study findings and limits: Patients with malignant thyroid tumors reportedly had significantly higher TCR beta diversity than those with benign nodules, in blood and tumor.

The entire patient cohort was treatment-naive prior to thyroid surgery. Germline lookup yields CDR1 MNHEY and CDR2 SVGAGI. The CDR3 runs to 17 residues. Trimming removed 7 bases from V and 10 bases from J, with 29 bases in between. As originally analysed: Across clinicopathological groups, CDR3 differences served as the basis for building a distant-metastasis classifier for papillary thyroid cancer. MiXCR reprocessed the PCR reads for TCRdb. In this record, the V and J calls reflect TCRdb's handling and not the investigators' own analysis. Of 91,000 or so clones in the sample, roughly 13% are singletons; the top ten hold about 11%. This clone was seen more than once but under ten times. The antigen is unknown.

The chain uses TRBV6-5 and TRBJ2-1, with D perhaps TRBD2 (6 bases). The origin of this receptor is a female donor with papillary thyroid cancer or a benign thyroid nodule (not recorded which). Some clones in this sample may be carry-over from other donors' samples. Input material: blood. The CDR3, as DNA: TGTGCCAGCAATACTCCCCGGCGGAGCATTAGTAGCGGCGAGCAGTTCTTC. Translating it yields CASNTPRRSISSGEQFF.